This T cell receptor (beta chain) is drawn from a study of blood T cell repertoires in COVID-19. Study-wide background: The origin of the acute and convalescent COVID-19 samples was the United States, Italy and Spain.

Original data processing: Amplification of reference gene primers provided the estimated nucleated cell counts. Assay: immunoSEQ multiplex PCR; the TCRdb copy retains only in-frame clones and omits some. D and trimming were read from the DNA, whereas the V and J calls and clone size are those reported in that table. The table records 150,000 to 200,000 clones, approximately 86% of them present only once. V lost 4 bases and J lost 1, with 13 bases in between. Germline V gives CDR1 LGHNA, CDR2 YSLEER. The CDR3 has 15 residues. The V gene is TRBV4-3, the J gene TRBJ1-1; maybe TRBD1 (6 bases). The sample consisted of peripheral blood. The receptor comes from a man between 65 and 80 years old with active or convalescent COVID-19. CDR3 coding DNA: TGCGCCAGCAGCCTCACGGACAGCCCGAACACTGAAGCTTTCTTT. Residues: CASSLTDSPNTEAFF.